The following is a T cell receptor (beta chain) sequence with its context. The data derive from a study of blood T cell repertoires in COVID-19. Study details: In each case, the material was cDNA or gDNA derived from T cells, B-cell-depleted T cells, or PBMCs.

Per the original data handling: Researchers report that nucleated cell counts were estimated from reference gene primer amplification. Here immunoSEQ multiplex PCR was the method, and the copy in TCRdb shows in-frame clones only, minus some. For V, J and clone size, that table is used; D and trimming come from the DNA. Among 110,000 or so clones listed, 80% to 90% were seen once. CDR3 size: 14 residues. V shed 4 bases, J shed 4 bases, and the junction held 2 bases outside the gene matches. Germline V gene lookup returns CDR1 SGHRS and CDR2 YFSETQ. The sample taken for sequencing was peripheral blood. V usage is TRBV5-1 and J usage is TRBJ2-2; TRBD1 matches at 9 bases. The receptor was isolated from a man between 65 and 85 years old who had recovered from COVID-19. CDR3 in DNA: TGCGCCAGCAGCAGGACAGGGGCCACCGGGGAGCTGTTTTTT. Its protein is CASSRTGATGELFF.